This T cell receptor beta chain was sequenced during a study of CXCR3-negative and CXCR3-positive naive CD8 T cells. Study-level points and caveats: Naive cells positive for CXCR3 carried more hydrophobic TRB CDR3s than CXCR3-negative ones.

The TRB libraries of cDNA were built by UMI-labeled 5' RACE. After re-calling the 5' RACE reads, TCRdb lists one entry per CDR3 protein, DNA absent. The sample is made up of under 85,000 distinct CDR3 sequences, and the top ten hold roughly 1.5% of it. CDR1 is MDHEN and CDR2 is SYDVKM in the germline V gene. The CDR3 sequence is 15 residues long. Points on this clonotype: The antigen remains unidentified.

Naive CD8+ T cells had a CD45RO-CCR7+CD27+CD95- phenotype. V gene TRBV28 combines with J gene TRBJ2-7; the D gene TCRdb calls, TRBD2, cannot be checked with no DNA. This TCR was sampled from a human donor in good health. Some clones in this sample may be carry-over from other donors' samples. The sample was naive CXCR3- CD8+ T cells from blood. The subset is: CD45RO-CCR7+CD27+CD95- naive CD8+ T cells lacking CXCR3 (TNR3-). The CDR3 loop is CASRFSGPSSYEQYF.